The T cell receptor (beta chain) under discussion was sequenced for a study of CD8 T cells in ankylosing spondylitis. General observations from the study: Prior work had noted some motif variants in reactive arthritis blood and synovial fluid. According to the report, clones linked to the disease were significantly enriched in matched synovial fluid samples taken from ankylosing spondylitis patients. Disease-linked clones were CD8+ and relatively rare in peripheral blood.

The CDR3 covers 15 residues. Looked up from germline, CDR1 is DFQATT and CDR2 is SNEGSKA (reference sequence). V was clipped by 0 bases and J by 2 bases, with 11 bases between them. From the 5' RACE reads, TCRdb called clonotypes with MiXCR, one entry per CDR3 protein. The sample holds around 230,000 distinct CDR3 sequences, 8.6% seen once. This clonotype was counted a few times. What it recognizes is unknown. The TCR sequence derives from a male donor with ankylosing spondylitis or in good health (not recorded which). The rearrangement uses TRBV20-1 and TRBJ2-1; tentatively, D is TRBD2 (5 bases). The specimen sequenced was blood, either unsorted or a sorted T cell fraction (not recorded which). The CDR3 sequence: CSARDGRQPYNEQFF. DNA of the CDR3: TGCAGTGCTAGAGATGGGAGACAACCCTACAATGAGCAGTTCTTC.